The 17 T cell receptor beta chains in this list originate from one sample, sequenced in a study of shared clonotypes between healthy human individuals. Profiled with immunoSEQ multiplex PCR; TCRdb holds only in-frame clones, not every one. Among about 2 million clones, about 95% were seen once, and the ten largest hold around 1.1%. Selected positively for CCR7 and CD45RO-negative, naive CD8 cells excluded terminally differentiated effector memory CD45RA+ cells. The material sequenced was naive CD8+ T cells sorted from blood. These receptors were obtained from a man between 18 and 29 years old in good health.

The chain has TRBV30 and TRBJ1-1, with D unclear. Germline CDR1 reads GTSNPN; CDR2 reads SVGIG (reference sequence). Trimming took off 0 bases at V and 3 bases at J, with 8 bases between the two ends. The CDR3 totals 13 residues. The CDR3 protein is CAWSVSPDTEAFF. Written as DNA, the CDR3 is TGTGCCTGGAGTGTAAGTCCTGACACTGAAGCTTTCTTT.

The genes are TRBV5-4 and TRBJ2-7; TRBD1 matches 11 bases. Trimming at V came to 2 bases and at J to 0 bases, leaving 7 bases not matched to a gene. CDR1 is SGHNT and CDR2 is YYREEE in the germline V gene (reference sequence). This CDR3 spans 17 amino acids. The CDR3 sequence: CASSLPPGQGDSYEQYF. CDR3 nucleotides: TGTGCCAGCAGCTTACCACCGGGACAGGGGGACTCCTACGAGCAGTACTTC.

The chain has TRBV19 and TRBJ2-5, with TRBD1 identical over 12 bases. Per the germline V gene, CDR1 is LNHDA and CDR2 is SQIVND (reference sequence). V shed 3 bases and J 10 bases; nucleotides not matched to a gene: 12. The CDR3 covers 16 residues. CDR3 in DNA: TGTGCCAGTAGTATCGACCATCCGGGACAGGGGGCTGGCCAGTACTTC. It translates to CASSIDHPGQGAGQYF.

V is TRBV5-6 and J is TRBJ1-2, with a weak D call TRBD1 (5 bases). V lost 6 bases and J 8 bases, leaving 26 bases between the germline ends. CDR1 SGHDT and CDR2 YYEEEE come from the germline V gene. This CDR3 has 16 residues. The CDR3, as DNA: TGTGCCAGCACCCTTGGGGCTAACAGGTTCACCCACGGCTACACCTTC. Its protein is CASTLGANRFTHGYTF.

A single count supports this clone. The sample contains more than one DNA sequence encoding this CDR3. The chain uses TRBV7-2 and TRBJ2-7; D remains unclear. The CDR3 consists of 12 residues. CDR1 is SGHTA and CDR2 is FQGNSA in the germline V gene. Trimming took 0 bases from V and 7 from J, leaving 7 bases between them. The CDR3 sequence: CASSLALGEQYF. The CDR3 bases are TGTGCCAGCAGCTTAGCGCTAGGAGAGCAGTACTTC.

This clone has just a few counts. The chain joins TRBV13 to TRBJ2-5, with 14 bases matching TRBD2. This CDR3 comprises 16 residues. The junction had 5 bases not matched to a gene; V was cut back by 3 bases and J by 5 bases. Germline assignment: CDR1 PRHDT and CDR2 FYEKMQ (reference sequence). CDR3 in DNA: TGTGCCAGCAGCTTCGGGACTAGCGGGAGTCTGGAGACCCAGTACTTC. Its protein is CASSFGTSGSLETQYF.

The rearrangement links TRBV7-9 to TRBJ2-2, with 12 bases identical to TRBD2. Germline CDR1 is SEHNR and CDR2 is FQNEAQ (reference sequence). V shed 5 bases, J shed 5 bases, and the junction held 9 bases outside the gene matches. The CDR3 length is 17 residues. The CDR3 here is CASSESTSGSRTGELFF. CDR3 bases: TGTGCCAGCAGCGAATCGACTAGCGGGAGTAGAACCGGGGAGCTGTTTTTT.

About this clone itself: The same CDR3 is also encoded by other DNA sequences in this sample. CDR3 nucleotide sequence: TGTGCCAGCAGCTTCGGGCCCGGGGAGCTGTTTTTT. This translates into CASSFGPGELFF. This chain links TRBV7-9 with TRBJ2-2; D unclear. The V gene lost 3 bases and the J gene lost 6 bases, with 5 bases spanning the gap. Germline CDR1 SEHNR, CDR2 FQNEAQ (reference sequence). CDR3 length: 12 amino acids.

V is TRBV27 and J is TRBJ1-6; 11 nucleotides line up with TRBD1. V was pared by 2 bases and J by 5 bases, with 5 bases of the junction left unmatched. Germline V lookup: CDR1 MNHEY, CDR2 SMNVEV (reference sequence). This CDR3 region has 17 residues. CDR3 loop: CASSLIGTGGDNSPLHF. The CDR3 nucleotides are TGTGCCAGCAGTTTAATTGGGACAGGGGGAGATAATTCACCCCTCCACTTT.

The V and J genes are TRBV5-4 and TRBJ2-5; 12 positions match TRBD2. This CDR3 is built from 15 residues. V gave up 2 bases and J gave up 5 bases; unmatched junction bases: 4. Germline V gene lookup returns CDR1 SGHNT and CDR2 YYREEE (reference sequence). The CDR3 DNA reads TGTGCCAGCAGCTTCCTAGCGGGGGGGCGGGAGACCCAGTACTTC. Translated, it gives CASSFLAGGRETQYF.

The V gene is TRBV27, the J gene TRBJ2-3, with D hard to call. The V end was cut by 8 bases, the J end by 6 bases, with 15 bases between. Germline loops: CDR1 MNHEY, CDR2 SMNVEV (reference sequence). The CDR3 length is 13 residues. The DNA for the CDR3 is TGTGCCAGCCGTCCTCACGAGGCGGATACGCAGTATTTT. Its translation: CASRPHEADTQYF.

The V gene is TRBV7-8, the J gene TRBJ2-7; D is uncertain. In germline, CDR1 is SGHVS, CDR2 FQNEAQ. V lost 1 base and J lost 8, with 9 bases in between. There are 12 residues in the CDR3. The CDR3 DNA reads TGTGCCAGCAGCTTAGTATACGGTCAGCAGTACTTC. Amino acids: CASSLVYGQQYF.

On this clone itself: The sample holds other DNA sequences that translate to the same CDR3. The chain carries TRBV4-1 and TRBJ2-7, with D possibly TRBD2 on 6 matching bases. V was trimmed by 1 base and J by 1 base, leaving 14 bases between them. Germline assignment: CDR1 MGHRA and CDR2 YSYEKL. The CDR3 contains 16 residues. CDR3 region: CASSQVGTGTSYEQYF. The CDR3 nucleotides read TGCGCCAGCAGCCAAGTCGGGACTGGGACTTCCTACGAGCAGTACTTC.

V usage is TRBV6-6 and J usage is TRBJ2-3; 12 bases are a match to TRBD2. The J segment lost 2 bases and the V segment lost 5 bases, leaving 5 bases of the junction unmatched. Germline V gives CDR1 MNHNY, CDR2 SVGAGI (reference sequence). The CDR3 has 16 residues. CDR3 coding DNA: TGTGCCAGCAGTACAGGACTAGCGGGGTACACAGATACGCAGTATTTT. Residues: CASSTGLAGYTDTQYF.

Comments on this clone: The sample holds other DNA sequences that translate to the same CDR3. V gene TRBV5-4 combines with J gene TRBJ2-2, with D perhaps TRBD2 (5 bases). The CDR3 extends over 12 amino acids. V lost 2 bases and J 7 bases, leaving 6 bases between the germline ends. Germline CDR1 SGHNT, CDR2 YYREEE (reference sequence). The DNA of the CDR3 is TGTGCCAGCAGCTTTGGAGGCGGGGAGCTGTTTTTT. It yields the protein CASSFGGGELFF. Full variable domain (remainder filled in from reference TRBV5-4 and TRBJ2-2): ETGVTQSPTHLIKTRGQQVTLRCSSQSGHNTVSWYQQALGQGPQFIFQYYREEENGRGNFPPRFSGLQFPNYSSELNVNALELDDSALYLCASSFGGGELFFGEGSRLTVL.

The CDR3 loop is CASSFQASETQYF. CDR3 nucleotide sequence: TGTGCCAGCAGCTTCCAGGCATCCGAGACCCAGTACTTC. The chain combines TRBV5-4 with TRBJ2-5; D unresolved. The V gene lost 2 bases and the J gene lost 5 bases, with 10 bases spanning the gap. Germline V gives CDR1 SGHNT, CDR2 YYREEE (reference sequence). The CDR3 sequence is 13 residues long.

This chain links TRBV4-3 with TRBJ2-3; perhaps TRBD2 as D (5 bases). Germline assignment: CDR1 LGHNA and CDR2 YSLEER. CDR3 length: 16 residues. The V and J ends lost 1 base and 1 base respectively, with 12 bases between them. CDR3 protein: CASSQVAGTRTDTQYF. The CDR3 DNA is TGCGCCAGCAGCCAAGTGGCGGGCACCCGCACAGATACGCAGTATTTT.